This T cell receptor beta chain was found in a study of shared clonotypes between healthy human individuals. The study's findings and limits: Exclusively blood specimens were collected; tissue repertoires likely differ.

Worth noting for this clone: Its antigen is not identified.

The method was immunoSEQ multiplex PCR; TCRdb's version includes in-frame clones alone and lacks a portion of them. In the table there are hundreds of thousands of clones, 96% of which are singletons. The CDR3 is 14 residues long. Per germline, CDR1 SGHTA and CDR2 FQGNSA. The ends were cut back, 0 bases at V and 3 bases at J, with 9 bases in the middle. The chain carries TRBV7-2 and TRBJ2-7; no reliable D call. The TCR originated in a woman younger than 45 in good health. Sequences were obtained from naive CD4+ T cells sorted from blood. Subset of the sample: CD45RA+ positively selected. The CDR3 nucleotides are TGTGCCAGCAGCTTAGCCCCTGGAATCTACGAGCAGTACTTC. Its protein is CASSLAPGIYEQYF.